Reported below is one T cell receptor beta chain. The V end lost 1 base, the J end lost 4 bases, and 8 bases lay between the germline ends. The CDR3 loop spans 13 amino acids. The germline CDR1 and CDR2 sequences are SGHNT and YYREEE (reference sequence). Profiling relied on immunoSEQ multiplex PCR, and the TCRdb table lists in-frame clones only, not all of them. The table lists tens of thousands of clones, 90% to 95% of them singletons. The data are from a study of OX40 agonist ivuxolimab in advanced cancers. This chain joins TRBV5-4 and TRBJ1-1; D ambiguous. This TCR came from an adult with an advanced solid tumor such as melanoma, head and neck, liver or kidney cancer. The specimen was CD4+ or CD8+ T cells sorted from blood, collected in a trial of the OX40 agonist ivuxolimab. The CDR3 is CASSLYSATEAFF. The CDR3, as DNA: TGTGCCAGCAGCTTGTATTCCGCCACTGAAGCTTTCTTT.